The 10 T cell receptor beta chains below come from one sample, sequenced in a study of blood T cell repertoires in COVID-19. Sequencing used immunoSEQ multiplex PCR; TCRdb keeps in-frame clones, though not all of them. The table has about 130,000 clones, about four fifths seen once. What was sequenced was peripheral blood. The receptors stem from a woman aged 45-65 years with acute or convalescent COVID-19.

The table lists this clone with a few counts. The V and J genes are TRBV30 and TRBJ1-2; no reliable D call. Germline V gene data show CDR1 as GTSNPN and CDR2 as SVGIG (reference sequence). This CDR3 has 12 amino acids. The V gene lost 5 bases and the J gene lost 1 base, with 8 bases spanning the gap. The CDR3 nucleotides are TGTGCCTGGCTGCACAGTAACTATGGCTACACCTTC. The encoded protein is CAWLHSNYGYTF.

This clone was found once. This chain connects TRBV3-1 (or the pseudogene TRBV3-2) to TRBJ1-2, with TRBD1 identical over 8 bases. Germline CDR1 is LGHDT and CDR2 is YNNKEL (reference sequence). The ends lost 4 bases at V and 6 bases at J; junction bases unmatched: 7. The CDR3 is 14 amino acids. CDR3: CASSRGQGRNGYTF. CDR3 nucleotide sequence: TGTGCCAGCAGCCGAGGACAGGGTCGTAATGGCTACACCTTC.

CDR3: CASSLKGNYGYTF. Written as DNA, the CDR3 is TGTGCCAGCAGTTTAAAGGGGAACTATGGCTACACCTTC. This chain uses TRBV12-3 or TRBV12-4 with TRBJ1-2; TRBD1 is a possible D gene (5 bases). The V end was cut by 2 bases, the J end by 2 bases, with 6 bases between. The CDR3 is 13 residues long.

The rearrangement links TRBV4-1 to TRBJ2-2; D not resolved. The CDR3 has 14 amino acids. Germline CDR1 MGHRA, CDR2 YSYEKL. The V gene lost 3 bases and the J gene lost 6 bases, with 11 bases spanning the gap. CDR3 protein: CASSHDNKPGELFF. CDR3 nucleotide sequence: TGCGCCAGCAGCCACGACAACAAACCCGGGGAGCTGTTTTTT.

V gene TRBV7-2 combines with J gene TRBJ2-1; D is perhaps TRBD2 (6 bases). This CDR3 region has 14 residues. V was clipped by 1 base and J by 7 bases, with 11 bases between them. Per the germline V gene, CDR1 is SGHTA and CDR2 is FQGNSA. The CDR3 loop reads CASSLGVRGNEQFF. CDR3 DNA: TGTGCCAGCAGCTTAGGGGTGCGGGGAAATGAGCAGTTCTTC.

This chain uses TRBV6-6 with TRBJ1-2; 7 nucleotides line up with TRBD1. Germline loops: CDR1 MNHNY, CDR2 SVGAGI (reference sequence). The CDR3 sequence is 15 residues long. J gave up 0 bases and V 3 bases, and 4 bases lay outside the gene matches. The CDR3 nucleotides read TGTGCCAGCAGTTATATAGGACAGGCTAACTATGGCTACACCTTC. Protein sequence: CASSYIGQANYGYTF.

As for this clone: This specimen includes other DNA sequences encoding the same CDR3. J is TRBJ2-3 and V is TRBV5-1; 10 bases fit TRBD2. Germline V gene data show CDR1 as SGHRS and CDR2 as YFSETQ. V was pared by 2 bases and J by 4 bases, with 1 base of the junction left unmatched. This CDR3 is built from 14 residues. The CDR3 sequence is CASSLGTSADTQYF. CDR3 coding DNA: TGCGCCAGCAGCTTAGGGACTAGCGCAGATACGCAGTATTTT.

This chain joins TRBV28 and TRBJ2-7, with 11 bases that match TRBD1. This CDR3 has 15 residues. CDR1 is MDHEN and CDR2 is SYDVKM in the germline V gene. V trimming: 5 bases; J trimming: 3 bases; junction bases outside the gene matches: 6. CDR3 in DNA: TGTGCCAGCAGTGGGGGGACAGGGGGTTTCTACGAGCAGTACTTC. Encoded protein: CASSGGTGGFYEQYF. The full variable domain, in which reference TRBV28 and TRBJ2-7 provide the parts outside the CDR3, is DVKVTQSSRYLVKRTGEKVFLECVQDMDHENMFWYRQDPGLGLRLIYFSYDVKMKEKGDIPEGYSVSREKKERFSLILESASTNQTSMYLCASSGGTGGFYEQYFGPGTRLTVT.

The chain uses TRBV5-4 and TRBJ2-5; 9 bases match TRBD2. Losses at the gene ends were 0 bases for V and 2 bases for J; bases not matched to a gene: 2. In germline, CDR1 is SGHNT, CDR2 YYREEE (reference sequence). The CDR3 is made up of 15 amino acids. This CDR3 is CASSLAAGGQETQYF. CDR3 sequence (DNA): TGTGCCAGCAGCTTGGCGGCGGGGGGGCAAGAGACCCAGTACTTC.

There are many counts of this clone. The V gene is TRBV3-1 (or the pseudogene TRBV3-2), the J gene TRBJ2-2; 13 bases fit TRBD2. Germline-derived CDR1 and CDR2 are LGHDT and YNNKEL (reference sequence). V dropped 2 bases and J dropped 4; count of bases not matched to a gene: 4. The CDR3 is 17 residues long. CDR3 nucleotides: TGTGCCAGCAGCCAACGACTAGCGGGGGGTTTCACCGGGGAGCTGTTTTTT. Encoded protein: CASSQRLAGGFTGELFF.